A single sample is the source of the 8 T cell receptor beta chains below, sequenced in a study of T cell responses to AZD1222 COVID-19 vaccine. Sequencing used immunoSEQ multiplex PCR; TCRdb keeps in-frame clones, though not all of them. The sample records about 110,000 clones, about 87% being singletons. This specimen consisted of peripheral blood, obtained on day 0 of AZD1222 vaccination. All receptors come from an adult in good health.

The rearrangement joins TRBV15 to TRBJ2-4; possible D gene TRBD1, 5 bases. V lost 3 bases and J lost 1, with 13 bases in between. Germline loops: CDR1 LNHNV, CDR2 YYDKDF (reference sequence). The length of the CDR3 is 16 residues. The CDR3 coding sequence is TGTGCCACCAGCAGTGATCCGGCAGGGGCCAAAAACATTCAGTACTTC. Amino acids: CATSSDPAGAKNIQYF. Complete variable domain (other parts from reference TRBV15 and TRBJ2-4): DAMVIQNPRYQVTQFGKPVTLSCSQTLNHNVMYWYQQKSSQAPKLLFHYYDKDFNNEADTPDNFQSRRPNTSFCFLDIRSPGLGDTAMYLCATSSDPAGAKNIQYFGAGTRLSVL.

This chain uses TRBV6-2 or TRBV6-3 with TRBJ1-3; D is undetermined. With 6 bases removed from V and 2 bases from J, the gap between germline ends came to 17 bases. The CDR3 spans 16 residues. CDR1 and CDR2 (germline): MNHEY, SVGEGT. The CDR3: CASSPTWRHTGNTIYF. The CDR3, as DNA: TGTGCCAGCAGCCCTACTTGGAGACACACTGGAAACACCATATATTTT.

This rearrangement joins TRBV7-9 to TRBJ1-6; TRBD1 matches 9 bases. CDR1 and CDR2 from the germline V gene are SEHNR and FQNEAQ (reference sequence). V was clipped by 5 bases and J by 9 bases; unmatched bases: 8. The length of the CDR3 is 15 residues. CDR3 DNA sequence: TGTGCCAGCAGCCCATGGGACAGGGATGGTTCACCCCTCCACTTT. This translates into CASSPWDRDGSPLHF.

The V and J genes are TRBV19 and TRBJ1-2; 9 bases agree with TRBD1. CDR1 is LNHDA, CDR2 SQIVND, per germline (reference sequence). With V trimmed by 7 bases and J by 4 bases, 7 bases remained unmatched. The CDR3 length is 14 residues. The DNA for the CDR3 is TGTGCCAGTAATCCGGGACAGGGTATCTATGGCTACACCTTC. This translates into CASNPGQGIYGYTF.

This chain joins TRBV19 and TRBJ2-7; perhaps TRBD2 as D (6 bases). The CDR3 is 15 residues long. Germline loops: CDR1 LNHDA, CDR2 SQIVND (reference sequence). Between the trimmed V and J ends, which lost 3 bases and 1 base, there was a span of 13 bases. In DNA form, the CDR3 reads TGTGCCAGTAGTATCCCGGGAGTAAGATCCTACGAGCAGTACTTC. This sequence encodes CASSIPGVRSYEQYF.

The chain carries TRBV4-1 and TRBJ2-5; 10 bases fit TRBD2. The ends lost 3 bases at V and 2 bases at J; junction bases unmatched: 6. CDR1 is MGHRA and CDR2 is YSYEKL in the germline V gene. The CDR3 consists of 16 residues. The CDR3, as DNA: TGCGCCAGCAGCCAGGCCCTAGCGGGGGCTCAAGAGACCCAGTACTTC. Residues: CASSQALAGAQETQYF.

In nucleotides, the CDR3 is TGTGCCAGCAGCTCACCCGGGACTTACCAAGAGACCCAGTACTTC. Translated: CASSSPGTYQETQYF. The chain has TRBV27 and TRBJ2-5; tentatively, D is TRBD2 (6 bases). Germline assignment: CDR1 MNHEY and CDR2 SMNVEV (reference sequence). V was trimmed by 6 bases and J by 0 bases, leaving 14 bases between them. The length of the CDR3 is 15 residues.

The gene calls are TRBV3-1 (or the pseudogene TRBV3-2) and TRBJ2-5, with 7 bases identical to TRBD2. Trimming cost V 6 bases and J 7 bases; bases outside gene matches: 14. Germline CDR1 LGHDT, CDR2 YNNKEL (reference sequence). CDR3 length: 15 residues. CDR3 amino acids: CASSQPGDYLRTQYF. As DNA, the CDR3 is TGTGCCAGCAGTCAGCCTGGGGACTACCTCCGGACCCAGTACTTC.